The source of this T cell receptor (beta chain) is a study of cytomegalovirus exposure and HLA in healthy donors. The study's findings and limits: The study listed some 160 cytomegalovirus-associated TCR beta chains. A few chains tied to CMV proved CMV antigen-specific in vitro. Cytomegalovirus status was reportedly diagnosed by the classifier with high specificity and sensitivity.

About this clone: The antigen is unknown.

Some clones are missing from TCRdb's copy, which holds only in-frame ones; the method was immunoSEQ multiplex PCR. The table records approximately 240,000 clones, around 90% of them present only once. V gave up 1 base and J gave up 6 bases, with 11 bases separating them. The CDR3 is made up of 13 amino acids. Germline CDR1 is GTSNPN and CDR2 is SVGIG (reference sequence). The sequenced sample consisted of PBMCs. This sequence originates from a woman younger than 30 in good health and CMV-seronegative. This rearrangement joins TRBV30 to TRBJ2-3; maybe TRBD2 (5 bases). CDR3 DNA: TGTGCCTGGAGTGCCACACTAGAGGATACGCAGTATTTT. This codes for CAWSATLEDTQYF.